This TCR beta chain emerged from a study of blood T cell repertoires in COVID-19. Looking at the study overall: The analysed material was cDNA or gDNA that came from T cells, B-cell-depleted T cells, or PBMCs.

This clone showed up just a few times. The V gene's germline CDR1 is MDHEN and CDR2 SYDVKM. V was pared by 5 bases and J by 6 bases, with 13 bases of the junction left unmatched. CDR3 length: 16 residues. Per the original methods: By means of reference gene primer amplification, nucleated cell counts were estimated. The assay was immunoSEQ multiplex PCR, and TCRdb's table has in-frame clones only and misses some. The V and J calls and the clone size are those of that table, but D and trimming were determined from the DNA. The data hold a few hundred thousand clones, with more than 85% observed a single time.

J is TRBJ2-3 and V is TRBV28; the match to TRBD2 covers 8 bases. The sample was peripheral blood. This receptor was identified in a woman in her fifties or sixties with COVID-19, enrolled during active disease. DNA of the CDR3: TGTGCCAGCAGTGTCCAGACTAGCGCCAGGGCGGATACGCAGTATTTT. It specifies CASSVQTSARADTQYF.